These 31 T cell receptor beta chains share one sample of origin, sequenced in a study of somatic mutations in cytotoxic T cells in rheumatoid arthritis. TCRdb's table, derived via immunoSEQ multiplex PCR, lists solely in-frame clones and lacks some. Among around 21,000 clones listed, about four fifths were seen once. Material for sequencing was CD8+ T cells sorted from blood. Receptor source: an adult with rheumatoid arthritis.

The chain uses TRBV4-1 and TRBJ2-3, with D possibly being TRBD2 (6 bases). Between the trimmed V and J ends, which lost 1 base and 4 bases, there was a span of 12 bases. Germline V gene sequence: CDR1 MGHRA, CDR2 YSYEKL. The CDR3 has 15 amino acids. The CDR3 nucleotides are TGCGCCAGCAGCCAAGTGGTCGGGAGAGCAGATACGCAGTATTTT. As protein: CASSQVVGRADTQYF.

This chain uses TRBV4-1 with TRBJ2-3; D ambiguous. The germline CDR1 and CDR2 sequences are MGHRA and YSYEKL. With 0 bases removed from V and 1 base from J, the gap between germline ends came to 11 bases. This CDR3 is 16 amino acids long. This CDR3 is CASSQDIGFGTDTQYF. Here the CDR3 DNA reads TGCGCCAGCAGCCAAGATATTGGGTTTGGCACAGATACGCAGTATTTT.

V and J are TRBV19 and TRBJ1-5; 7 bases are shared with TRBD1. This CDR3 has 17 residues. V trimming: 4 bases; J trimming: 3 bases; junction bases outside the gene matches: 12. Looked up from germline, CDR1 is LNHDA and CDR2 is SQIVND (reference sequence). In DNA, the CDR3 is TGTGCCAGTAGTAGGGGAACAGGGGCCCCCTACAATCAGCCCCAGCATTTT. This codes for CASSRGTGAPYNQPQHF.

As regards this clone: The same CDR3 is also encoded by other DNA sequences in this sample. J is TRBJ2-1 and V is TRBV27; possible D gene TRBD1, 5 bases. The CDR3 consists of 16 residues. Trimming left V 5 bases short and J 0 bases short, with 14 bases between. The V gene's germline CDR1 is MNHEY and CDR2 SMNVEV (reference sequence). The CDR3 bases are TGTGCCAGCAGTCTAACAGGATTTAGCTCCTACAATGAGCAGTTCTTC. Translation gives CASSLTGFSSYNEQFF.

The rearrangement joins TRBV5-4 to TRBJ2-2; D remains unclear. The V and J ends lost 1 base and 2 bases respectively, with 9 bases between them. The CDR3 is 15 amino acids. The germline V gene encodes CDR1 SGHNT and CDR2 YYREEE (reference sequence). CDR3 protein: CASSLFSDNTGELFF. In DNA, the CDR3 is TGTGCCAGCAGCTTGTTTAGTGATAACACCGGGGAGCTGTTTTTT.

In this sample, this clone turned up once. The rearrangement joins TRBV5-4 to TRBJ2-7; D call uncertain. The V end was cut by 4 bases, the J end by 6 bases, with 14 bases between. The germline V gene has CDR1 SGHNT and CDR2 YYREEE (reference sequence). The CDR3 is 13 amino acids. The CDR3 DNA reads as TGTGCCAGCAGCCCGCGGCCATCCATCGAGCAGTACTTC. Residues: CASSPRPSIEQYF.

The rearrangement joins TRBV6-1 to TRBJ1-5; 8 bases align to TRBD1. The CDR3 sequence is 15 residues long. V lost 7 bases and J lost 3; bases outside the gene matches: 8. Germline-derived CDR1 and CDR2 are MNHNS and SASEGT. In nucleotides, the CDR3 is TGTGCCAGCATTGGTCTGGACAGGGTCAATCAGCCCCAGCATTTT. Amino acids: CASIGLDRVNQPQHF.

The chain uses TRBV9 and TRBJ1-4; tentative D call: TRBD1 (6 bases). The V end was cut by 2 bases, the J end by 6 bases, with 17 bases between. This CDR3 has 16 amino acids. Germline V gene data show CDR1 as SGDLS and CDR2 as YYNGEE. DNA for the CDR3: TGTGCCAGCAGCGTGAGTAGGGGGGGTGGAGATGAAAAACTGTTTTTT. Translated, it gives CASSVSRGGGDEKLFF. The full variable domain, its missing parts supplied by reference TRBV9 and TRBJ1-4, is DSGVTQTPKHLITATGQRVTLRCSPRSGDLSVYWYQQSLDQGLQFLIQYYNGEERAKGNILERFSAQQFPDLHSELNLSSLELGDSALYFCASSVSRGGGDEKLFFGSGTQLSVL.

The chain has TRBV9 and TRBJ1-1; D gene ambiguous. This CDR3 comprises 14 residues. From germline, CDR1 is SGDLS and CDR2 YYNGEE. V was pared by 1 base and J by 0 bases, with 7 bases between. The CDR3 nucleotides are TGTGCCAGCAGCGTAAGGGCCGTGAACACTGAAGCTTTCTTT. Its protein product is CASSVRAVNTEAFF.

J is TRBJ2-6 and V is TRBV6-5; the D gene is possibly TRBD2 (6 bases). Trimming pared 6 bases from V and 2 bases from J, leaving 8 bases between. This CDR3 has 14 amino acids. The germline V gene has CDR1 MNHEY and CDR2 SVGAGI. The CDR3 loop is CASSPGAGANVLTF. CDR3 in DNA: TGTGCCAGCAGCCCGGGGGCTGGGGCCAACGTCCTGACTTTC.

The chain combines TRBV21-1 with TRBJ2-2; the table's D call, TRBD2, has no DNA check behind it. TRBV21-1 is described as a pseudogene. This CDR3 has 16 amino acids. The CDR3 spells CASSTPVGRRTGELFF. The DNA for the CDR3 is TGTGCCAGCAGTACCCCAGTTGGTAGGAGGACCGGGGAGCTGTTTTTT.

As to this clone: Other nucleotide sequences in the sample specify the same CDR3. The chain recombines TRBV29-1 with TRBJ2-5; 10 nucleotides line up with TRBD2. Germline CDR1 is SQVTM and CDR2 is ANQGSEA. V dropped 6 bases and J dropped 3; count of bases not matched to a gene: 4. The CDR3 totals 13 residues. The DNA for the CDR3 is TGCAGCGTCGTGCTAGCGGGGGAAGAGACCCAGTACTTC. Encoded protein: CSVVLAGEETQYF.

This clone is a singleton in its sample. The V gene is TRBV5-6, the J gene TRBJ2-2, with a possible D match to TRBD1 (6 bases). The CDR3 has 16 amino acids. V dropped 0 bases and J dropped 0 bases, with 9 bases sitting between them. Germline V gives CDR1 SGHDT, CDR2 YYEEEE. This CDR3 reads CASSLGQAANTGELFF. CDR3 nucleotides: TGTGCCAGCAGCTTGGGACAGGCCGCGAACACCGGGGAGCTGTTTTTT.

The sample holds one count of this clone. The V call is TRBV2, the J call TRBJ2-2, with 8 bases lining up with TRBD1. V lost 5 bases, J lost 4 bases, and 3 bases stayed unmatched. The CDR3 runs 14 residues. The germline V gene encodes CDR1 SNHLY and CDR2 FYNNEI. The CDR3 here is CASSHQGATGELFF. DNA for the CDR3: TGTGCCAGCAGTCATCAGGGGGCCACCGGGGAGCTGTTTTTT.

The V gene is TRBV4-3, the J gene TRBJ1-2; D is possibly TRBD1 (5 bases). The CDR3 totals 15 residues. The ends were cut back, 4 bases at V and 1 base at J, with 13 bases in the middle. Looked up from germline, CDR1 is LGHNA and CDR2 is YSLEER. CDR3 in DNA: TGCGCCAGCAGCCCCGGCACAGGTTATAACTATGGCTACACCTTC. Protein: CASSPGTGYNYGYTF.

The chain recombines TRBV12-5 with TRBJ2-1; 7 bases are a match to TRBD1. Germline CDR1 is LGHNT and CDR2 is FRNRAP. The CDR3 totals 14 residues. V was clipped by 3 bases and J by 10 bases; unmatched bases: 9. The CDR3 bases are TGTGCTAGTGGTTTAGGGACAGTCCTCAAGGAGCAGTTCTTC. It encodes CASGLGTVLKEQFF.

The chain carries TRBV2 and TRBJ1-2; D is perhaps TRBD1 (5 bases). The germline CDR1 and CDR2 sequences are SNHLY and FYNNEI. The CDR3 sequence is 13 residues long. Trimming removed 0 bases at V and 5 bases at J, with 7 bases between. The CDR3: CASSEAPGYGYTF. CDR3 bases: TGTGCCAGCAGTGAAGCGCCAGGGTATGGCTACACCTTC.

The chain couples TRBV4-1 to TRBJ2-1; 7 positions agree with TRBD1. CDR3 length: 16 residues. V was pared by 3 bases and J by 0 bases, with 5 bases of the junction left unmatched. Germline assignment: CDR1 MGHRA and CDR2 YSYEKL. The CDR3: CASSHSTGNSYNEQFF. CDR3 nucleotides: TGCGCCAGCAGCCACTCGACAGGGAACTCCTACAATGAGCAGTTCTTC.

This sequence joins TRBV7-9 and TRBJ2-2; no clear D. Germline lookup yields CDR1 SEHNR and CDR2 FQNEAQ (reference sequence). V lost 8 bases, J lost 2 bases, and 9 bases lay in between. This CDR3 contains 13 residues. CDR3 in amino acids: CASVSDNTGELFF. The CDR3 DNA reads TGTGCCAGCGTTTCAGATAACACCGGGGAGCTGTTTTTT.

This clone was seen once. This chain joins TRBV21-1 and TRBJ1-2. TRBV21-1 is labeled a pseudogene. This CDR3 comprises 13 residues. The CDR3 reads CASSKRVGNGYTF. Here the CDR3 DNA reads TGTGCCAGCAGCAAACGAGTGGGGAATGGCTACACCTTC.

This rearrangement joins TRBV4-3 to TRBJ2-2; D is tentatively TRBD1 or TRBD2 (6 bases each). The CDR3 consists of 16 residues. The ends were cut back, 1 base at V and 1 base at J, with 10 bases in the middle. From germline, CDR1 is LGHNA and CDR2 YSLEER. Written as DNA, the CDR3 is TGCGCCAGCAGCCAAGCCCGGGGGCTGAACACCGGGGAGCTGTTTTTT. Translating gives CASSQARGLNTGELFF.

CDR3 DNA: TGTGCCAGCAGCTTGTTACGGGAGGGCCCTGAGCAGTTCTTC. Translation: CASSLLREGPEQFF. The V call is TRBV5-4, the J call TRBJ2-1, with TRBD2 identical over 8 bases. Per germline, CDR1 SGHNT and CDR2 YYREEE (reference sequence). The CDR3 loop spans 14 amino acids. After removal of 1 base from V and 9 bases from J, the junction contained 6 bases not matched to a gene.

This rearrangement joins TRBV7-9 to TRBJ1-3, with 11 bases lining up with TRBD1. The ends lost 4 bases at V and 4 bases at J; junction bases unmatched: 3. This CDR3 spans 15 amino acids. Germline V lookup: CDR1 SEHNR, CDR2 FQNEAQ (reference sequence). In DNA, the CDR3 is TGTGCCAGCAGCTACGGACAGGGGGCAGGAAACACCATATATTTT. It encodes CASSYGQGAGNTIYF. Supplemented by reference TRBV7-9 and TRBJ1-3, the full variable domain reads DTGVSQNPRHKITKRGQNVTFRCDPISEHNRLYWYRQTLGQGPEFLTYFQNEAQLEKSRLLSDRFSAERPKGSFSTLEIQRTEQGDSAMYLCASSYGQGAGNTIYFGEGSWLTVV.

J is TRBJ1-5 and V is TRBV7-9; D remains unclear. Germline V gives CDR1 SEHNR, CDR2 FQNEAQ (reference sequence). There are 12 residues in the CDR3. V lost 4 bases to trimming and J lost 7 bases, with 8 bases between them. CDR3 nucleotides: TGTGCCAGCAGCTGGGGTGGGCAGCCCCAGCATTTT. Translating it yields CASSWGGQPQHF.

The V and J genes are TRBV29-1 and TRBJ1-2; D unresolved. Germline lookup yields CDR1 SQVTM and CDR2 ANQGSEA. CDR3 length: 12 residues. Trimming pared 5 bases from V and 7 bases from J, leaving 14 bases between. In nucleotides, the CDR3 is TGCAGCGTTAGGCAGGCGAAAGGTGGCTACACCTTC. Translated: CSVRQAKGGYTF. The whole variable domain, remainder taken from reference TRBV29-1 and TRBJ1-2, is SAVISQKPSRDICQRGTSLTIQCQVDSQVTMMFWYRQQPGQSLTLIATANQGSEATYESGFVIDKFPISRPNLTFSTLTVSNMSPEDSSIYLCSVRQAKGGYTFGSGTRLTVV.

The chain carries TRBV4-1 and TRBJ2-3; D may be TRBD2 (6 bases). Germline V gives CDR1 MGHRA, CDR2 YSYEKL. This CDR3 comprises 15 residues. Trimming removed 4 bases at V and 4 bases at J, with 15 bases between. The CDR3 sequence is CASSLGGNGADTQYF. CDR3 nucleotides: TGCGCCAGCAGCCTCGGGGGTAACGGCGCAGATACGCAGTATTTT.

This clone came up once. The J gene is TRBJ2-7, the V gene TRBV6-1, with 9 bases aligning to TRBD2. CDR3 length: 13 residues. Germline V gene lookup returns CDR1 MNHNS and CDR2 SASEGT. V dropped 1 base and J dropped 8; count of bases not matched to a gene: 3. The CDR3 region is CASSEVAGEKQYF. Here the CDR3 DNA reads TGTGCCAGCAGTGAAGTAGCGGGAGAAAAGCAGTACTTC.

The CDR3 loop is CASRLGTKAYNEQFF. CDR3 sequence (DNA): TGTGCCAGCCGACTAGGGACCAAAGCTTACAATGAGCAGTTCTTC. V is TRBV27 and J is TRBJ2-1, with D perhaps TRBD2 (6 bases). Germline CDR1 and CDR2: MNHEY and SMNVEV (reference sequence). This CDR3 has 15 residues. Trimming cost V 8 bases and J 4 bases, with 18 bases left between them.

The chain joins TRBV7-9 to TRBJ2-3; 10 positions match TRBD2. Trimming cost V 2 bases and J 0 bases; bases outside gene matches: 11. The V gene's germline CDR1 is SEHNR and CDR2 FQNEAQ (reference sequence). CDR3 length equals 19 residues. The CDR3 loop reads CASSLTSGIPGGSTDTQYF. Here the CDR3 DNA reads TGTGCCAGCAGCTTAACTAGCGGGATCCCCGGAGGTAGCACAGATACGCAGTATTTT.

The gene calls are TRBV25-1 and TRBJ2-1; tentative D call: TRBD2 (5 bases). The V gene's germline CDR1 is MGHDK and CDR2 SYGVNS. Trimming removed 0 bases at V and 2 bases at J, with 8 bases between. The CDR3 has 15 amino acids. CDR3 coding DNA: TGTGCCAGCAGTGAATATTCCGGGACCTACAATGAGCAGTTCTTC. Translated: CASSEYSGTYNEQFF.

The chain combines TRBV12-2 with TRBJ1-1. TRBV12-2 is classified as a pseudogene. There are 11 residues in the CDR3. The CDR3 here is CASRPNRTGIF. The CDR3 DNA follows: TGTGCAAGTCGCCCCAACCGGACTGGGATCTTT.